The 27 T cell receptor beta chains listed next were all sequenced from one sample in a study of Graves' ophthalmopathy and Graves' hyperthyroidism. RNA served as the template for amplifying TCR beta CDR3 regions. HTBI primers served in a first-round RT-PCR, which a second-round multiplex PCR followed. TCRdb used MiXCR to reprocess the multiplex PCR reads, holding one entry per CDR3 protein. Found here are about 390,000 distinct CDR3 sequences, about 17% of them singletons; the top ten hold 2% to 2.5%. Sequenced: peripheral blood. These receptors came from an adult woman with stable Graves' hyperthyroidism.

As regards this clonotype: A read error may be the cause here, since a much bigger clone is one base away. The conserved phenylalanine or tryptophan is not found at the CDR3 terminus, so this likely reflects a read error. This rearrangement joins TRBV20-1 to TRBJ2-7; 7 positions match TRBD2. V lost 1 base to trimming and J lost 3 bases; unmatched junction nucleotides: 9. The germline V gene encodes CDR1 DFQATT and CDR2 SNEGSKA (reference sequence). This CDR3 is 15 amino acids long. This CDR3 is CSARVGGSTHYEQYY. CDR3 in DNA: TGCAGTGCTAGAGTTGGCGGGAGTACGCACTACGAGCAGTACTAC.

This clonotype was recorded at least ten times. The rearrangement joins TRBV5-1 to TRBJ2-7; 14 bases are a match to TRBD2. The CDR3 totals 16 residues. V shed 4 bases and J 2 bases; nucleotides not matched to a gene: 5. CDR1 SGHRS and CDR2 YFSETQ come from the germline V gene. CDR3 bases: TGCGCCAGCAGCCCGGGGACTAGCGGGGGTGCCTACGAGCAGTACTTC. Its translation: CASSPGTSGGAYEQYF. Drawing the rest from reference TRBV5-1 and TRBJ2-7, the complete variable domain is KAGVTQTPRYLIKTRGQQVTLSCSPISGHRSVSWYQQTPGQGLQFLFEYFSETQRNKGNFPGRFSGRQFSNSRSEMNVSTLELGDSALYLCASSPGTSGGAYEQYFGPGTRLTVT.

V is TRBV19 and J is TRBJ2-2; 8 positions match TRBD2. CDR3 size: 15 residues. The V segment lost 6 bases and the J segment 3 bases; nucleotides outside the gene matches: 6. Looked up from germline, CDR1 is LNHDA and CDR2 is SQIVND (reference sequence). Here the CDR3 DNA reads TGTGCCAGTAGGGGGACTAGTGGGTACACCGGGGAGCTGTTTTTT. It is translated as CASRGTSGYTGELFF. Based on the CDR3 plus reference TRBV19 and TRBJ2-2, the full variable domain is DGGITQSPKYLFRKEGQNVTLSCEQNLNHDAMYWYRQDPGQGLRLIYYSQIVNDFQKGDIAEGYSVSREKKESFPLTVTSAQKNPTAFYLCASRGTSGYTGELFFGEGSRLTVL.

This clonotype was observed at least ten times. J is TRBJ2-7 and V is TRBV12-3 or TRBV12-4, with no clear D. V shed 2 bases and J shed 3 bases, with 14 bases lying between them. The CDR3 totals 15 residues. In DNA form, the CDR3 reads TGTGCCAGCAGTTTATCCATACTAACCGACTACGAGCAGTACTTC. Protein product: CASSLSILTDYEQYF.

This clonotype was counted ten times or more. The rearrangement uses TRBV7-3 and TRBJ2-5; D gene ambiguous. V was clipped by 1 base and J by 1 base, with 4 bases between them. The CDR3 runs to 13 residues. CDR1 is SGHTA, CDR2 FQGTGA, per germline. CDR3 nucleotide sequence: TGTGCCAGCAGCTTAAAGGGCCAAGAGACCCAGTACTTC. It is translated as CASSLKGQETQYF.

This clonotype was counted many times. The chain combines TRBV12-3 or TRBV12-4 with TRBJ2-2; D might be TRBD1 (6 bases). Trimming shortened V by 6 bases and J by 8 bases, and 19 bases separated the two germline ends. The CDR3 runs to 15 residues. The CDR3 DNA follows: TGTGCCAGCAGCCCAGACAGGTCGACCAAGGGGGAGCTGTTTTTT. Protein sequence: CASSPDRSTKGELFF.

Note on this clonotype: A read error may account for a junction end that differs from germline. The chain employs TRBV28 and TRBJ2-4; TRBD2 matches at 11 bases. The CDR3 sequence is 17 residues long. The germline V gene encodes CDR1 MDHEN and CDR2 SYDVKM. The chain's CDR3 is CATHRGGLAALKNIKYF. The CDR3 DNA sequence: TGTGCCACCCACAGAGGGGGACTAGCGGCCTTAAAAAACATTAAGTACTTC.

This clonotype appeared many times. This chain links TRBV5-1 with TRBJ2-2; TRBD2 aligns across 9 bases. CDR3 length equals 16 residues. With 1 base clipped from V and 2 bases from J, the junction kept 3 bases outside the gene matches. The germline CDR1 and CDR2 sequences are SGHRS and YFSETQ. The CDR3 DNA follows: TGCGCCAGCAGCTTGTCTAGCGGGGACAACACCGGGGAGCTGTTTTTT. Translation gives CASSLSSGDNTGELFF.

Ten or more counts support this clonotype. The chain is built from TRBV4-1 and TRBJ1-2, with D possibly matching TRBD1 (5 bases). CDR3 length: 13 residues. Trimming removed 0 bases at V and 8 bases at J, with 10 bases between. CDR1 is MGHRA, CDR2 YSYEKL, per germline. This CDR3 is CASSQEGGWGYTF. CDR3 DNA sequence: TGCGCCAGCAGCCAAGAGGGGGGTTGGGGCTACACCTTC.

This clonotype came up many times. The chain links TRBV27 to TRBJ2-5, with 10 bases matching TRBD1. Per the germline V gene, CDR1 is MNHEY and CDR2 is SMNVEV (reference sequence). The CDR3 has 17 amino acids. Trimming cost V 5 bases and J 4 bases; bases outside gene matches: 13. This CDR3 reads CASSIWTGGSGGETQYF. CDR3 nucleotides: TGTGCCAGCAGTATATGGACAGGGGGATCGGGTGGAGAGACCCAGTACTTC.

In this sample, this clonotype turned up many times. The chain has TRBV20-1 and TRBJ2-2, with D possibly TRBD1 on 6 matching bases. The CDR3 has 14 amino acids. The germline V gene has CDR1 DFQATT and CDR2 SNEGSKA (reference sequence). The V and J ends lost 7 bases and 1 base respectively, with 13 bases between them. CDR3 sequence reads: CSVKETGNTGELFF. The CDR3 nucleotides are TGCAGTGTTAAGGAGACAGGGAACACCGGGGAGCTGTTTTTT.

This clonotype was detected ten times or more. The chain recombines TRBV4-1 with TRBJ2-5; 7 bases are shared with TRBD1. Germline V gene lookup returns CDR1 MGHRA and CDR2 YSYEKL. Trimming at V came to 0 bases and at J to 2 bases, leaving 3 bases not matched to a gene. There are 15 residues in the CDR3. The CDR3 region has the DNA TGCGCCAGCAGCCAAGATCTGGGACAGCAAGAGACCCAGTACTTC. It codes for CASSQDLGQQETQYF.

The rearrangement uses TRBV24-1 and TRBJ2-5; no clear D. In germline, CDR1 is KGHDR, CDR2 SFDVKD. V was clipped by 0 bases and J by 5 bases, with 12 bases between them. This CDR3 contains 15 residues. The CDR3: CATSDLHGSHETQYF. CDR3 sequence (DNA): TGTGCCACCAGTGATTTGCATGGAAGCCACGAGACCCAGTACTTC.

In this sample, this clonotype turned up many times. The chain carries TRBV6-1 and TRBJ2-2; 9 nucleotides line up with TRBD1. CDR1 is MNHNS, CDR2 SASEGT, per germline. The CDR3 is 14 amino acids. The V gene end was trimmed by 6 bases and the J gene end by 4 bases; junction bases not matched to a gene: 3. The CDR3 reads CASSDRGSTGELFF. In DNA, the CDR3 is TGTGCCAGCAGCGACAGGGGGAGCACCGGGGAGCTGTTTTTT.

The table lists this clonotype with many counts. The genes are TRBV11-1 and TRBJ2-5; 8 nucleotides align to TRBD1. Trimming at V came to 4 bases and at J to 5 bases, leaving 6 bases not matched to a gene. Germline loops: CDR1 SGHAT, CDR2 FQDESV (reference sequence). The CDR3 totals 14 residues. The CDR3 DNA follows: TGTGCCAGCAGCTCTGTCCGGACAGGGGAGACCCAGTACTTC. This sequence encodes CASSSVRTGETQYF.

The table lists this clonotype with a few counts. The chain combines TRBV11-2 with TRBJ2-5, with D maybe TRBD1 (6 bases). CDR1 and CDR2 (germline): SGHAT, FQNNGV. The CDR3 spans 13 residues. Trimming took off 7 bases at V and 1 base at J, with 10 bases between the two ends. The CDR3 loop is CASTPTGQETQYF. The DNA for the CDR3 is TGTGCCAGCACCCCGACAGGCCAAGAGACCCAGTACTTC.

This clonotype was counted at least ten times. Here the CDR3 reads CAISVGEGKSNYGYTF. CDR3 DNA sequence: TGTGCCATCAGTGTGGGTGAGGGGAAGTCTAACTATGGCTACACCTTC. V and J are TRBV10-3 and TRBJ1-2; the D gene is possibly TRBD1 (5 bases). The V gene's germline CDR1 is ENHRY and CDR2 SYGVKD. V lost 4 bases and J 0 bases, leaving 15 bases between the germline ends. This CDR3 contains 16 residues.

This clonotype was recorded many times. The chain carries TRBV20-1 and TRBJ2-7; 9 bases map to TRBD2. Trimming took 0 bases from V and 1 from J; bases not matched to a gene: 1. The V gene's germline CDR1 is DFQATT and CDR2 SNEGSKA (reference sequence). This CDR3 is built from 14 residues. The CDR3 DNA sequence: TGCAGTGCTAGAGAGAGCGGGGGGTCCTACGAGCAGTACTTC. Amino acid sequence: CSARESGGSYEQYF.

This clonotype was observed at least ten times. The chain has TRBV24-1 and TRBJ1-2; 10 bases are shared with TRBD1. V was clipped by 3 bases and J by 3 bases; unmatched bases: 0. Per germline, CDR1 KGHDR and CDR2 SFDVKD. The CDR3 is made up of 14 amino acids. CDR3 nucleotide sequence: TGTGCCACCAGTGATGGGACAGGGGACTATGGCTACACCTTC. Protein: CATSDGTGDYGYTF.

V is TRBV9 and J is TRBJ2-7; 8 nucleotides match TRBD2. The CDR3 extends over 15 amino acids. V gave up 4 bases and J gave up 0 bases; unmatched junction bases: 6. Germline loops: CDR1 SGDLS, CDR2 YYNGEE. The CDR3, as DNA: TGTGCCAGCAGCTCGGGCGGGGGGCCCTCCTACGAGCAGTACTTC. Encoded protein: CASSSGGGPSYEQYF. Full variable domain (remainder filled in from reference TRBV9 and TRBJ2-7): DSGVTQTPKHLITATGQRVTLRCSPRSGDLSVYWYQQSLDQGLQFLIQYYNGEERAKGNILERFSAQQFPDLHSELNLSSLELGDSALYFCASSSGGGPSYEQYFGPGTRLTVT.

In this sample, this clonotype turned up a few times. The chain joins TRBV20-1 to TRBJ2-7; D remains ambiguous. Trimming cost V 0 bases and J 5 bases, with 20 bases left between them. The CDR3 sequence is 16 residues long. Germline assignment: CDR1 DFQATT and CDR2 SNEGSKA (reference sequence). CDR3 DNA: TGCAGTGCTAGAGATCCTCGGACCGTAGCCCCTAACGAGCAGTACTTC. Translating it yields CSARDPRTVAPNEQYF.

This clonotype was recorded at least ten times. The chain uses TRBV19 and TRBJ1-1, with TRBD1 identical over 7 bases. CDR3 length equals 13 residues. Germline CDR1 reads LNHDA; CDR2 reads SQIVND (reference sequence). V lost 7 bases, J lost 3 bases, and 5 bases stayed unmatched. As DNA, the CDR3 is TGTGCCAGTATTCCCAGGGGGTACACTGAAGCTTTCTTT. Amino acid sequence: CASIPRGYTEAFF.

At least ten counts were recorded for this clonotype. The V gene is TRBV28, the J gene TRBJ1-1; D might be TRBD1 (6 bases). This CDR3 is built from 17 residues. Trimming cost V 3 bases and J 4 bases, with 21 bases left between them. Germline lookup yields CDR1 MDHEN and CDR2 SYDVKM. CDR3 loop: CASSLLWAGEGSTEAFF. The CDR3, as DNA: TGTGCCAGCAGTTTGCTTTGGGCAGGGGAAGGTAGCACTGAAGCTTTCTTT.

The V gene is TRBV14, the J gene TRBJ1-6; D is undetermined. V was shortened by 1 base and J by 0 bases, with 4 bases between the two germline ends. This CDR3 is 15 amino acids long. Germline CDR1 SGHDN, CDR2 FVKESK. The CDR3 DNA reads as TGTGCCAGCAGCCAAGGGGACTCCTATAATTCACCCCTCCACTTT. Amino acids: CASSQGDSYNSPLHF.

This clonotype was recorded at least ten times. The CDR3 nucleotides read TGTGCCAGTAGTGCAGCGGGAGGGCCTCCCGCCGGGGAGCTGTTTTTT. Translated, it gives CASSAAGGPPAGELFF. The rearrangement uses TRBV19 and TRBJ2-2, with TRBD2 identical over 10 bases. CDR1 is LNHDA and CDR2 is SQIVND in the germline V gene (reference sequence). The CDR3 spans 16 residues. V lost 5 bases, J lost 6 bases, and 9 bases stayed unmatched.

At least ten counts were recorded for this clonotype. The chain has TRBV20-1 and TRBJ2-5; D is undetermined. V was clipped by 6 bases and J by 5 bases, with 10 bases between them. Looked up from germline, CDR1 is DFQATT and CDR2 is SNEGSKA (reference sequence). This CDR3 spans 11 amino acids. CDR3 loop: CSAQALETQYF. The CDR3 nucleotides are TGCAGTGCCCAGGCCTTGGAGACCCAGTACTTC.

This clonotype showed up just a few times. V gene TRBV5-1 combines with J gene TRBJ2-7; D gene unclear. This CDR3 is built from 15 residues. The V gene lost 0 bases and the J gene lost 4 bases, with 14 bases spanning the gap. Germline CDR1 and CDR2: SGHRS and YFSETQ. Here the CDR3 DNA reads TGCGCCAGCAGCTTGGTAGTTGGACCACAATACGAGCAGTACTTC. This codes for CASSLVVGPQYEQYF.